The 20 T cell receptor beta chains listed next were all sequenced from one sample in a study of blood T cell repertoires in COVID-19. Only in-frame clones appear in the TCRdb table, and some are missing; sequencing was by immunoSEQ multiplex PCR. The table records about 83,000 clones, 86% of them present only once. Sequences were obtained from peripheral blood. Receptors were obtained from a woman older than 75 in a cohort sampled during active or convalescent COVID-19.

Only one count was recorded for this clone. This sequence joins TRBV6-6 and TRBJ2-3; TRBD2 matches at 9 bases. CDR3 size: 16 residues. V dropped 2 bases and J dropped 2; count of bases not matched to a gene: 5. Looked up from germline, CDR1 is MNHNY and CDR2 is SVGAGI (reference sequence). CDR3 in amino acids: CASSYRLAGTTDTQYF. The CDR3, as DNA: TGTGCCAGCAGTTACAGGCTAGCGGGAACCACAGATACGCAGTATTTT.

The chain employs TRBV6-6 and TRBJ2-1; TRBD2 matches at 10 bases. Germline loops: CDR1 MNHNY, CDR2 SVGAGI (reference sequence). This CDR3 is built from 13 residues. J was trimmed by 7 bases and V by 8 bases; bases with no gene match: 5. The CDR3 is CASSLAGVNEQFF. The CDR3 region has the DNA TGTGCCAGCTCCCTAGCGGGAGTGAATGAGCAGTTCTTC.

The rearrangement joins TRBV19 to TRBJ2-6, with a possible D match to TRBD2 (6 bases). The V gene's germline CDR1 is LNHDA and CDR2 SQIVND (reference sequence). Trimming stripped 7 bases from V and 0 bases from J, with 16 bases between. CDR3 length: 17 amino acids. This chain's CDR3 is CASTNLRESSGANVLTF. The CDR3 DNA is TGTGCCAGTACAAATCTACGGGAGAGCTCTGGGGCCAACGTCCTGACTTTC.

The J gene is TRBJ2-2, the V gene TRBV27, with a weak D call TRBD2 (5 bases). The CDR3 length is 17 residues. V was cut by 5 bases and J by 1 base, with 17 bases left in between. The germline V gene encodes CDR1 MNHEY and CDR2 SMNVEV (reference sequence). CDR3 in amino acids: CASSLSPGLKNTGELFF. For the CDR3, the DNA is TGTGCCAGCAGTCTCTCCCCGGGGTTAAAGAACACCGGGGAGCTGTTTTTT.

The V gene is TRBV4-2, the J gene TRBJ1-2; 9 nucleotides agree with TRBD1. V lost 0 bases to trimming and J lost 10 bases; unmatched junction nucleotides: 6. CDR3 size: 14 residues. Looked up from germline, CDR1 is LGHNA and CDR2 is YNFKEQ. CDR3 in amino acids: CASSQEVRQGVYTF. Here the CDR3 DNA reads TGTGCCAGCAGCCAAGAGGTCAGACAGGGGGTCTACACCTTC.

This chain connects TRBV24-1 to TRBJ2-7; D possibly corresponds to TRBD1 (5 bases). With 4 bases removed from V and 5 bases from J, the gap between germline ends came to 11 bases. This CDR3 region has 13 residues. The V gene's germline CDR1 is KGHDR and CDR2 SFDVKD. The CDR3 here is CATSEPGHHEQYF. The DNA of the CDR3 is TGTGCCACCAGTGAACCCGGACACCACGAGCAGTACTTC.

The chain carries TRBV5-4 and TRBJ2-2; 7 bases fit TRBD1. This CDR3 has 15 residues. Unmatched junction bases numbered 2, after V lost 1 base and J lost 2 bases. Germline CDR1 is SGHNT and CDR2 is YYREEE (reference sequence). The CDR3 protein is CASSLRQGNTGELFF. CDR3 in DNA: TGTGCCAGCAGCTTGAGACAGGGTAACACCGGGGAGCTGTTTTTT.

The V gene is TRBV4-1, the J gene TRBJ1-2; D unclear. With 1 base removed from V and 4 bases from J, the gap between germline ends came to 16 bases. This CDR3 has 16 amino acids. The germline CDR1 and CDR2 sequences are MGHRA and YSYEKL. The chain's CDR3 is CASSQAHGRLSYGYTF. In nucleotides, the CDR3 is TGCGCCAGCAGCCAAGCTCACGGCAGGCTGTCCTATGGCTACACCTTC.

The CDR3 spells CASSESSGGAIHEQFF. The CDR3 nucleotides read TGCGCCAGCAGCGAGTCGTCGGGGGGCGCGATACATGAGCAGTTCTTC. The rearrangement joins TRBV5-1 to TRBJ2-1; D perhaps matches TRBD2 (7 bases). The germline V gene has CDR1 SGHRS and CDR2 YFSETQ. V was cut by 4 bases and J by 8 bases, with 22 bases left in between. The CDR3 is 16 amino acids.

This chain links TRBV7-3 with TRBJ1-1; D gene uncertain. This CDR3 contains 14 residues. Trimming took off 5 bases at V and 1 base at J, with 11 bases between the two ends. Germline CDR1 and CDR2: SGHTA and FQGTGA. DNA of the CDR3: TGTGCCAGCAGCCAAGGAGAGGGGAACACTGAAGCTTTCTTT. It is translated as CASSQGEGNTEAFF. Variable domain in full (rest from reference TRBV7-3 and TRBJ1-1): GAGVSQTPSNKVTEKGKYVELRCDPISGHTALYWYRQSLGQGPEFLIYFQGTGAADDSGLPNDRFFAVRPEGSVSTLKIQRTERGDSAVYLCASSQGEGNTEAFFGQGTRLTVV.

V and J are TRBV5-8 and TRBJ1-5, with TRBD1 as a possible D gene (5 bases). Germline V CDR1 and CDR2: SGHTS, YDEGEE. Trimming shortened V by 4 bases and J by 5 bases, and 13 bases separated the two germline ends. The CDR3 spans 14 residues. The CDR3, as DNA: TGTGCCAGCAGCCGGGGGTTTGTTGATCAGCCCCAGCATTTT. Protein: CASSRGFVDQPQHF.

This sequence joins TRBV28 and TRBJ1-2, with a possible D match to TRBD1 (5 bases). Germline-derived CDR1 and CDR2 are MDHEN and SYDVKM. The CDR3 runs 15 residues. The V end was cut by 2 bases, the J end by 7 bases, with 17 bases between. CDR3 protein: CASSLPGLPAAGYTF. CDR3 DNA: TGTGCCAGCAGTTTACCGGGACTCCCGGCAGCTGGCTACACCTTC.

This chain connects TRBV28 to TRBJ1-1; 11 bases are a match to TRBD1. CDR3 length: 15 amino acids. Germline CDR1 MDHEN, CDR2 SYDVKM. V lost 10 bases, J lost 5 bases, and 12 bases stayed unmatched. The CDR3 is CAIIEGQGALTEAFF. CDR3 nucleotide sequence: TGTGCCATCATTGAAGGACAGGGGGCGCTGACTGAAGCTTTCTTT.

The chain recombines TRBV30 with TRBJ1-3; D is unresolved. The ends were cut back, 0 bases at V and 0 bases at J, with 9 bases in the middle. Germline V gives CDR1 GTSNPN, CDR2 SVGIG (reference sequence). The CDR3 runs 15 residues. Here the CDR3 reads CAWSVDLSSGNTIYF. The DNA for the CDR3 is TGTGCCTGGAGTGTTGACTTGAGCTCTGGAAACACCATATATTTT. Supplemented by reference TRBV30 and TRBJ1-3, the full variable domain reads SQTIHQWPATLVQPVGSPLSLECTVEGTSNPNLYWYRQAAGRGLQLLFYSVGIGQISSEVPQNLSASRPQDRQFILSSKKLLLSDSGFYLCAWSVDLSSGNTIYFGEGSWLTVV.

The CDR3: CAWTLGGGYEQYF. For the CDR3, the DNA is TGTGCCTGGACCCTGGGAGGGGGGTACGAGCAGTACTTC. This chain links TRBV30 with TRBJ2-7; TRBD2 is a possible D gene (7 bases). The CDR3 runs to 13 residues. Germline lookup yields CDR1 GTSNPN and CDR2 SVGIG (reference sequence). V was shortened by 4 bases and J by 4 bases, with 14 bases between the two germline ends.

The J gene is TRBJ2-1, the V gene TRBV30; 10 nucleotides line up with TRBD1. The junction had 9 bases not matched to a gene; V was cut back by 8 bases and J by 8 bases. The CDR3 loop spans 13 amino acids. The germline gives CDR1 GTSNPN, CDR2 SVGIG (reference sequence). CDR3 sequence: CAGGTGVSDEQFF. The DNA for the CDR3 is TGTGCCGGTGGGACAGGGGTCAGCGATGAGCAGTTCTTC.

This clone was detected only once. The V and J genes are TRBV5-6 and TRBJ2-2; D is perhaps TRBD2 (6 bases). This CDR3 comprises 16 residues. CDR1 SGHDT and CDR2 YYEEEE come from the germline V gene. The ends were cut back, 2 bases at V and 5 bases at J, with 16 bases in the middle. In nucleotides, the CDR3 is TGTGCCAGCAGCTTCTATTTGGGAGGAGGGACCGGGGAGCTGTTTTTT. Translated: CASSFYLGGGTGELFF.

CDR3 DNA: TGTGCCAGCTCAGAAGGAGCAGGGGGCCCCTACGAGCAGTACGTC. Residues: CASSEGAGGPYEQYV. This chain links TRBV18 with TRBJ2-7; 8 nucleotides align to TRBD1. This CDR3 region has 15 residues. Per germline, CDR1 KGHSH and CDR2 LQKENI. V trimming: 5 bases; J trimming: 2 bases; junction bases outside the gene matches: 8.

The CDR3 bases are TGCGCCAGCAGCCAAGGAATACTAGCGGGGGGCCTCCGGGAGACCCAGTACTTC. Amino acid sequence: CASSQGILAGGLRETQYF. The chain combines TRBV4-1 with TRBJ2-5; 12 nucleotides match TRBD2. V lost 1 base and J lost 5; bases outside the gene matches: 11. The CDR3 consists of 18 residues. Germline V gene lookup returns CDR1 MGHRA and CDR2 YSYEKL.

This chain links TRBV27 with TRBJ2-3, with 10 bases that match TRBD2. Germline assignment: CDR1 MNHEY and CDR2 SMNVEV (reference sequence). This CDR3 region has 16 residues. The J segment lost 2 bases and the V segment lost 3 bases, leaving 5 bases of the junction unmatched. The CDR3 loop is CASSLLGLADTDTQYF. The CDR3 bases are TGTGCCAGCAGTTTGTTAGGACTAGCGGACACAGATACGCAGTATTTT.